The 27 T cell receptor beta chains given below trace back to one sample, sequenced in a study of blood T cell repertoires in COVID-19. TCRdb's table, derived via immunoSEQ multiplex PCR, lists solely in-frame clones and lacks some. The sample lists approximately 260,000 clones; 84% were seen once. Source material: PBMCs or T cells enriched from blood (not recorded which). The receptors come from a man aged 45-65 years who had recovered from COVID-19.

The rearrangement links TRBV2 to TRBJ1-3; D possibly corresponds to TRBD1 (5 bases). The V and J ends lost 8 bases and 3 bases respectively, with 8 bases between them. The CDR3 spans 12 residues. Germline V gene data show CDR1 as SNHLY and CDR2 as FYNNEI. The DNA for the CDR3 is TGTGCCAGCGGGGGGAATGGAAACACCATATATTTT. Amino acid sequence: CASGGNGNTIYF.

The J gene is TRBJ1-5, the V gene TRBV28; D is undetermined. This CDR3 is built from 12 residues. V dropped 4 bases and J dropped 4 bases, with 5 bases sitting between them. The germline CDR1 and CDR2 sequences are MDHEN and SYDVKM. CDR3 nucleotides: TGTGCCAGCAGTTCCACTAATCAGCCCCAGCATTTT. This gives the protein CASSSTNQPQHF.

This chain's CDR3 is CASSPGPTYTEAFF. CDR3 nucleotide sequence: TGTGCCAGCAGCCCGGGTCCTACGTACACTGAAGCTTTCTTT. This chain connects TRBV3-1 (or the pseudogene TRBV3-2) to TRBJ1-1; D unclear. The CDR3 spans 14 residues. Trimming stripped 4 bases from V and 3 bases from J, with 12 bases between. Germline CDR1 is LGHDT and CDR2 is YNNKEL (reference sequence).

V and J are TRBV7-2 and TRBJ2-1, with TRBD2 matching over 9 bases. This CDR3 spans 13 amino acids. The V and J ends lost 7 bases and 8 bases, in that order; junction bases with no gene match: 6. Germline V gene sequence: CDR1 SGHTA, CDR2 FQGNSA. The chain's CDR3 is CASIQRGAHEQFF. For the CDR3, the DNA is TGTGCCAGCATCCAGCGGGGGGCCCATGAGCAGTTCTTC. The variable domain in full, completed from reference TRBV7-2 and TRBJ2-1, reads GAGVSQSPSNKVTEKGKDVELRCDPISGHTALYWYRQSLGQGLEFLIYFQGNSAPDKSGLPSDRFSAERTGGSVSTLTIQRTQQEDSAVYLCASIQRGAHEQFFGPGTRLTVL.

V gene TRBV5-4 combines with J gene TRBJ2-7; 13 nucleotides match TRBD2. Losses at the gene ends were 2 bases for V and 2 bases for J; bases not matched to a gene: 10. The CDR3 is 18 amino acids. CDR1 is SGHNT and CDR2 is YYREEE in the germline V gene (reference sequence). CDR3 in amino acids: CASSFTTSGRRPPYEQYF. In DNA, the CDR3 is TGTGCCAGCAGCTTTACGACTAGCGGGAGGCGCCCTCCCTACGAGCAGTACTTC.

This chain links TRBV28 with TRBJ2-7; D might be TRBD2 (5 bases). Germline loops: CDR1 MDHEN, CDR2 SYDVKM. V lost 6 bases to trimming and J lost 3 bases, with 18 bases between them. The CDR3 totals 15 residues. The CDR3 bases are TGTGCCAGCAGACTAGGGATACAGCCCTACTACGAGCAGTACTTC. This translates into CASRLGIQPYYEQYF.

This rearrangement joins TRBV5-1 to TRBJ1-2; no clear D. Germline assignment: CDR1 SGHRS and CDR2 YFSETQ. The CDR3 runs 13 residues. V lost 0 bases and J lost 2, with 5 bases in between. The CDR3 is CASSLDVNYGYTF. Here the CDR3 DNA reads TGCGCCAGCAGCTTGGATGTAAACTATGGCTACACCTTC.

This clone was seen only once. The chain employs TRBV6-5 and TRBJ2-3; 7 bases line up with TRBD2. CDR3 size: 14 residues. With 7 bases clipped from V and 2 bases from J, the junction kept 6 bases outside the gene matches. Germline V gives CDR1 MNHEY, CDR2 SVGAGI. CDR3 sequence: CASNPGGSTDTQYF. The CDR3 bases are TGTGCCAGCAACCCCGGGGGGTCCACAGATACGCAGTATTTT.

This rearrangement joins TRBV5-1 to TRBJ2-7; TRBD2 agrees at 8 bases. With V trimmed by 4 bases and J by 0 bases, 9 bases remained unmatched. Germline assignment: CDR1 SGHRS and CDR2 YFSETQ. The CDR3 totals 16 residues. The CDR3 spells CASSPLAGRSSYEQYF. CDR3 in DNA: TGCGCCAGCAGCCCCCTAGCGGGCCGGAGCTCCTACGAGCAGTACTTC.

CDR3 bases: TGTGCCAGCAGCCAACCTACGACAGGGACTGAAGCTTTCTTT. Its protein product is CASSQPTTGTEAFF. V gene TRBV3-1 (or the pseudogene TRBV3-2) combines with J gene TRBJ1-1, with 7 bases aligning to TRBD1. The CDR3 has 14 residues. Trimming removed 2 bases from V and 5 bases from J; junction bases left unmatched: 5. Germline V gene data show CDR1 as LGHDT and CDR2 as YNNKEL (reference sequence).

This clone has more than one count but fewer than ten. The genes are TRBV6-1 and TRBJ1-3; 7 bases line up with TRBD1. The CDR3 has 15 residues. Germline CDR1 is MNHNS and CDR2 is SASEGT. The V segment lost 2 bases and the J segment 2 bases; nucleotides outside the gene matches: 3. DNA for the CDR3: TGTGCCAGCAGTGAAAAGACAGGGACTGGAAACACCATATATTTT. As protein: CASSEKTGTGNTIYF.

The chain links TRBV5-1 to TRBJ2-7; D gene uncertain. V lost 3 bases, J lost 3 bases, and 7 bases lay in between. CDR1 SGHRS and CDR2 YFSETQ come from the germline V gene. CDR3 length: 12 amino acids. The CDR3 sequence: CASSYSNYEQYF. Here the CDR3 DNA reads TGCGCCAGCAGCTACTCAAACTACGAGCAGTACTTC.

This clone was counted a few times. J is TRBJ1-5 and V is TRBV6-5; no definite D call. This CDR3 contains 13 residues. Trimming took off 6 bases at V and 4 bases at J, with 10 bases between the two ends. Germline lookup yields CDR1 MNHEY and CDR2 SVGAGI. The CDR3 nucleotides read TGTGCCAGCAGACGGGAGTTAAATCAGCCCCAGCATTTT. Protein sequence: CASRRELNQPQHF.

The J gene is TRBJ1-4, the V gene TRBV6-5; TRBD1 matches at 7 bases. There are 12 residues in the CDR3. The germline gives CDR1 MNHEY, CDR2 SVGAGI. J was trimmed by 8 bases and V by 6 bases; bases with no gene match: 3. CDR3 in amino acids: CASSLDREKLFF. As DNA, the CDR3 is TGTGCCAGCAGCCTGGACAGGGAAAAACTGTTTTTT.

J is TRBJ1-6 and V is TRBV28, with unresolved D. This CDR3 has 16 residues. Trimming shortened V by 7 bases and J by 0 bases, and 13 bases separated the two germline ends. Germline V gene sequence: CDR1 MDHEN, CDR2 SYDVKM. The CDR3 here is CASNPITSSYNSPLHF. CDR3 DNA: TGTGCCAGCAATCCTATTACTAGCTCCTATAATTCACCCCTCCACTTT. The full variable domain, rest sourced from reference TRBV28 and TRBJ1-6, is DVKVTQSSRYLVKRTGEKVFLECVQDMDHENMFWYRQDPGLGLRLIYFSYDVKMKEKGDIPEGYSVSREKKERFSLILESASTNQTSMYLCASNPITSSYNSPLHFGNGTRLTVT.

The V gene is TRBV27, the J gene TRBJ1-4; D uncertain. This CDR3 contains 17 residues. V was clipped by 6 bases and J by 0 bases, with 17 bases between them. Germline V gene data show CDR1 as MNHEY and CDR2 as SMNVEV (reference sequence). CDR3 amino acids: CASRRTPGFTTNEKLFF. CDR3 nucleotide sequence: TGTGCCAGCAGGCGTACCCCGGGGTTCACAACTAATGAAAAACTGTTTTTT.

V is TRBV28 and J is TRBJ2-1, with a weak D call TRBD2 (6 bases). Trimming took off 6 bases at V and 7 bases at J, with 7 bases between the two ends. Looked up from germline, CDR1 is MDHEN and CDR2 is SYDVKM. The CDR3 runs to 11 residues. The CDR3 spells CASREGNEQFF. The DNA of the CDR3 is TGTGCCAGCAGGGAGGGGAATGAGCAGTTCTTC.

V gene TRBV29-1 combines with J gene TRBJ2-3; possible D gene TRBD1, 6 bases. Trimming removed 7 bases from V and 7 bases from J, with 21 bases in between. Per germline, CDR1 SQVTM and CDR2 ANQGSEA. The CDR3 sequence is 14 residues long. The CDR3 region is CSGTGFGSRYTQYF. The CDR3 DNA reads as TGCAGCGGTACAGGGTTTGGGTCGAGATATACGCAGTATTTT.

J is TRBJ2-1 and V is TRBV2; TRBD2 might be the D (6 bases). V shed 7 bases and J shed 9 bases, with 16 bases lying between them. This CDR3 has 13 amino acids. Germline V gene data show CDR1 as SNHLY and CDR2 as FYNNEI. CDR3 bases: TGTGCCAGCATGCTAGGAGGGGACGTTGAGCAGTTCTTC. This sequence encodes CASMLGGDVEQFF. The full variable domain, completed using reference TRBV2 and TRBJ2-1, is EPEVTQTPSHQVTQMGQEVILRCVPISNHLYFYWYRQILGQKVEFLVSFYNNEISEKSEIFDDQFSVERPDGSNFTLKIRSTKLEDSAMYFCASMLGGDVEQFFGPGTRLTVL.

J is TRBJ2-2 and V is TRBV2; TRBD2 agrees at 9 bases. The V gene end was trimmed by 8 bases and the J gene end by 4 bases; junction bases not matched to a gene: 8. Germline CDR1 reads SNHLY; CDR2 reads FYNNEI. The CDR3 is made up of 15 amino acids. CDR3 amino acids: CASRGGRGGTGELFF. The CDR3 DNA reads TGTGCCAGCCGGGGCGGGAGGGGTGGCACCGGGGAGCTGTTTTTT.

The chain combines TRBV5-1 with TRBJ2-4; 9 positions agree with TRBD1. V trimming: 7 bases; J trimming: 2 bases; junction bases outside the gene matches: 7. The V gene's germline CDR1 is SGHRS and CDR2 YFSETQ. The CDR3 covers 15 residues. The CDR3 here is CASSTGGTSKNIQYF. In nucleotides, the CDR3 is TGCGCCAGCTCAACAGGGGGCACATCCAAAAACATTCAGTACTTC. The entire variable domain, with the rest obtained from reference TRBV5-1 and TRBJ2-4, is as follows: KAGVTQTPRYLIKTRGQQVTLSCSPISGHRSVSWYQQTPGQGLQFLFEYFSETQRNKGNFPGRFSGRQFSNSRSEMNVSTLELGDSALYLCASSTGGTSKNIQYFGAGTRLSVL.

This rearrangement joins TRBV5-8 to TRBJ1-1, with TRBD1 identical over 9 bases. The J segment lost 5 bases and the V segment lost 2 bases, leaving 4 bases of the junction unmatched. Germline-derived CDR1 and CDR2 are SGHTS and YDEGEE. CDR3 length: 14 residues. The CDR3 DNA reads TGTGCCAGCAGCTTCGACAGGGGGTTAACTGAAGCTTTCTTT. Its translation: CASSFDRGLTEAFF. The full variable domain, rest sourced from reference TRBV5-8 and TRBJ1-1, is EAGVTQSPTHLIKTRGQQATLRCSPISGHTSVYWYQQALGLGLQFLLWYDEGEERNRGNFPPRFSGRQFPNYSSELNVNALELEDSALYLCASSFDRGLTEAFFGQGTRLTVV.

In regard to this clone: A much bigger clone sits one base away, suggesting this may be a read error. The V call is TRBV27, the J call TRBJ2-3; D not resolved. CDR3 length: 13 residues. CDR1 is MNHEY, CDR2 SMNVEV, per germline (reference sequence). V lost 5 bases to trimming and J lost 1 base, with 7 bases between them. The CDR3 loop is CASSPRGTDTQYF. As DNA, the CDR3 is TGTGCCAGCAGTCCCCGAGGCACAGATACGCAGTATTTT.

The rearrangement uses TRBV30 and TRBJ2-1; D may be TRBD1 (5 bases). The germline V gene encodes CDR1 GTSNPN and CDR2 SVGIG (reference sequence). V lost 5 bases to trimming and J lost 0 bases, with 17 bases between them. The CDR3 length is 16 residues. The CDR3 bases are TGTGCCTGGGGTAAATCGGACATAAGCTCCTACAATGAGCAGTTCTTC. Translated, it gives CAWGKSDISSYNEQFF.

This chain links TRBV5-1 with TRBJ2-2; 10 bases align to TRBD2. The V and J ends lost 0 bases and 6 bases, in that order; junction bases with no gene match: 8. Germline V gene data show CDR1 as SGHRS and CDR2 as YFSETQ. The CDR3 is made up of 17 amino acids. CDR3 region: CASSLGFSGRPSGELFF. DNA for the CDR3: TGCGCCAGCAGCTTGGGGTTTAGCGGGAGGCCGTCCGGGGAGCTGTTTTTT. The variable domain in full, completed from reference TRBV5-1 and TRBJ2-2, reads KAGVTQTPRYLIKTRGQQVTLSCSPISGHRSVSWYQQTPGQGLQFLFEYFSETQRNKGNFPGRFSGRQFSNSRSEMNVSTLELGDSALYLCASSLGFSGRPSGELFFGEGSRLTVL.

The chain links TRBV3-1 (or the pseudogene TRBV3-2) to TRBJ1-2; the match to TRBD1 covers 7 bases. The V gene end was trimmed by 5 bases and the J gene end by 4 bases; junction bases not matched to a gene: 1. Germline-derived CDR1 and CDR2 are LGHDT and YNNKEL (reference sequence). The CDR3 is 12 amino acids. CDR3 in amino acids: CASSRDSYGYTF. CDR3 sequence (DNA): TGTGCCAGCAGCAGGGACAGCTATGGCTACACCTTC.

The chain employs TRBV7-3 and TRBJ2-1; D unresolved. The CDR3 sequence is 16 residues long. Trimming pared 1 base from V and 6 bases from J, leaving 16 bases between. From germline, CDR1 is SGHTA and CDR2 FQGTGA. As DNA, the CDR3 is TGTGCCAGCAGCTTAAACCTGGGTGGGCAGGTCAATGAGCAGTTCTTC. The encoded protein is CASSLNLGGQVNEQFF.